This TCR beta chain came from a study of blood T cell repertoires in COVID-19. In this sample, this clone turned up once. CDR3 length equals 14 residues. Germline-derived CDR1 and CDR2 are MNHEY and SVGAGI. The V segment lost 8 bases and the J segment 6 bases; nucleotides outside the gene matches: 6. Generated by immunoSEQ multiplex PCR, the TCRdb table keeps only in-frame clones and is missing some. The sample shows 650,000 to 800,000 clones, more than 80% of them seen only once. This chain links TRBV6-5 with TRBJ1-6, with TRBD1 identical over 8 bases. The sequencing input was peripheral blood. This TCR came from a woman aged 18-29 years with acute or convalescent COVID-19. The CDR3 sequence is CASSYDRGNSPLHF. The CDR3 DNA reads TGTGCCAGCTCTTACGACAGGGGTAATTCACCCCTCCACTTT.